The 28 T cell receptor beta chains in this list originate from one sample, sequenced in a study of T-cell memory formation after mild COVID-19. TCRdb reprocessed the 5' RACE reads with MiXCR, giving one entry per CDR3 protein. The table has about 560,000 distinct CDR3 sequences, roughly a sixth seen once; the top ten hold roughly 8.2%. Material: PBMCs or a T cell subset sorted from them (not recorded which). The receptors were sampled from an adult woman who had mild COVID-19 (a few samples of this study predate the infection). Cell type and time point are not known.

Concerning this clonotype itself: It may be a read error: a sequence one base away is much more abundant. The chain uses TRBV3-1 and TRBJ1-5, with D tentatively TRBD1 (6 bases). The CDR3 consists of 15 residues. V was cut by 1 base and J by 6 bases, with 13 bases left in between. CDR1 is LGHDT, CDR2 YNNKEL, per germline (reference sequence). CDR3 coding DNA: TGTGCCAGCAGCCAAGGGGGTGGGGGCAGTCAGCCCCAGCATTTT. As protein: CASSQGGGGSQPQHF.

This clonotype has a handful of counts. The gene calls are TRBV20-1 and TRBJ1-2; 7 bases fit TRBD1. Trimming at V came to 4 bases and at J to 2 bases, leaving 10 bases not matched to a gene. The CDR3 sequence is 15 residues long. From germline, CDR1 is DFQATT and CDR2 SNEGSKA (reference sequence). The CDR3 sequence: CSATTIKGANYGYTF. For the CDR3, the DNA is TGCAGTGCTACAACTATTAAGGGGGCAAACTATGGCTACACCTTC.

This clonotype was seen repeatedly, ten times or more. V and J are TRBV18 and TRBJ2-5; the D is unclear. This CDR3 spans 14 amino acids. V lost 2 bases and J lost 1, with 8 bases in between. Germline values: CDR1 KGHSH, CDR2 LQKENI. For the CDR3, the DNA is TGTGCCAGCTCACCAGGCCCCAGCCAAGAGACCCAGTACTTC. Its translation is CASSPGPSQETQYF.

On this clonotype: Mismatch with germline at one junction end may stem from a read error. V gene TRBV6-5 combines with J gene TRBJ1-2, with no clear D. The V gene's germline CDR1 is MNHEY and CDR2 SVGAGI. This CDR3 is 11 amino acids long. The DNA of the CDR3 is TGTGCCAGCAGTTACAATGAGCAGCATCTCTTC. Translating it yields CASSYNEQHLF.

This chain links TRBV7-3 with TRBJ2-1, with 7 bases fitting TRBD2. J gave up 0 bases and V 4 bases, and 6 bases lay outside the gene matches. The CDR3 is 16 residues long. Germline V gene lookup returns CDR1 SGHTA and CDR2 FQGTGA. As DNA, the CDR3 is TGTGCCAGCAGCTCTCACGGGGGGAGCTCCTACAATGAGCAGTTCTTC. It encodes CASSSHGGSSYNEQFF.

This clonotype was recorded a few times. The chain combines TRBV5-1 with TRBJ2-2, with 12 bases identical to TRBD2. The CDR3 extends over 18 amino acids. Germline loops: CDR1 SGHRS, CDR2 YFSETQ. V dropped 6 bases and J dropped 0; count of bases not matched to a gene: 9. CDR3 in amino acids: CASTATSGRTSNTGELFF. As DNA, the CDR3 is TGCGCCAGCACGGCTACTAGCGGGAGGACCTCGAACACCGGGGAGCTGTTTTTT.

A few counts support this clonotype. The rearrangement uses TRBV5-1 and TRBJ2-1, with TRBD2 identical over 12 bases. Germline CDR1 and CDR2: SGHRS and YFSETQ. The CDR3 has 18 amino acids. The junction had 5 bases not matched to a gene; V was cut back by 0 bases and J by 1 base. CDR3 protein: CASSLVWLAGGSYNEQFF. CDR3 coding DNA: TGCGCCAGCAGCTTGGTGTGGCTAGCGGGAGGGTCCTACAATGAGCAGTTCTTC.

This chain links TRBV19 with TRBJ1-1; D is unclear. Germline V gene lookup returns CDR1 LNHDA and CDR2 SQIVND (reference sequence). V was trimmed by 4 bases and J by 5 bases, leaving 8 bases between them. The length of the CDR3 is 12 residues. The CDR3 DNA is TGTGCCAGTAGTACCCTGAGGACTGAAGCTTTCTTT. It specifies CASSTLRTEAFF.

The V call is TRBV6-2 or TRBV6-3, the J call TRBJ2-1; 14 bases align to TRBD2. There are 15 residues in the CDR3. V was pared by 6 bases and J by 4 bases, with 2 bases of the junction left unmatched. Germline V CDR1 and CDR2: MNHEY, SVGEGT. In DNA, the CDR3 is TGTGCCAGCAGGACTAGCGGGAGGGATTACAATGAGCAGTTCTTC. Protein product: CASRTSGRDYNEQFF.

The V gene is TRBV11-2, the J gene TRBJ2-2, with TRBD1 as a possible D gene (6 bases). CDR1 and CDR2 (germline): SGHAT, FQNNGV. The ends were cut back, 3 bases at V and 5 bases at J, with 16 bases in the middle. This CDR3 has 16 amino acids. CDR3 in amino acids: CASSLTTGWGTGELFF. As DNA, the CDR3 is TGTGCCAGCAGCTTGACTACAGGGTGGGGGACCGGGGAGCTGTTTTTT.

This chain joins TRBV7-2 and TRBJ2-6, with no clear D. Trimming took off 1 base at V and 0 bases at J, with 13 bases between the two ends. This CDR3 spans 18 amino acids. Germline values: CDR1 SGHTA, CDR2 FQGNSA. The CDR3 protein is CASSLDDWISSGANVLTF. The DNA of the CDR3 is TGTGCCAGCAGCTTAGATGATTGGATTAGCTCTGGGGCCAACGTCCTGACTTTC.

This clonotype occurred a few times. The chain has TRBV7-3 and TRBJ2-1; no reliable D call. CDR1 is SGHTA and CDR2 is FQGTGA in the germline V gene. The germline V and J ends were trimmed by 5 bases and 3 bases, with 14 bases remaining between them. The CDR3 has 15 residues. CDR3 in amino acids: CASSRSVSLYNEQFF. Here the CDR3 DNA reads TGTGCCAGCAGCCGATCAGTATCTCTCTACAATGAGCAGTTCTTC.

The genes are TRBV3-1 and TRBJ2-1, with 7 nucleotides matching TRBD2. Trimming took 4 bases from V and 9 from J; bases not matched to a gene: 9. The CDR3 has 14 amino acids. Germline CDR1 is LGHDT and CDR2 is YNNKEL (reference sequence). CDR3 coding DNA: TGTGCCAGCAGCCTTTCGGACCTAGCGGTTGAGCAGTTCTTC. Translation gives CASSLSDLAVEQFF.

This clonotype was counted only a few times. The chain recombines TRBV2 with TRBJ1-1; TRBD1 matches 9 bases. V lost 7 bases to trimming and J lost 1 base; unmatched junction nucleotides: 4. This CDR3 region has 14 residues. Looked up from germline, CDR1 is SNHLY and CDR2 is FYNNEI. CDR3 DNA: TGTGCCAGCACCCGGACAGGGGCGAACACTGAAGCTTTCTTT. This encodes CASTRTGANTEAFF.

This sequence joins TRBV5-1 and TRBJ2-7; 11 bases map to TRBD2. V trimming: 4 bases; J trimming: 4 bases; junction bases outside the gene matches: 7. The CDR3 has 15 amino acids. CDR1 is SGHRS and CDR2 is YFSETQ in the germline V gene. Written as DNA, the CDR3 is TGCGCCAGCAGCAAAGACGGGACTAGCGGATACGAGCAGTACTTC. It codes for CASSKDGTSGYEQYF.

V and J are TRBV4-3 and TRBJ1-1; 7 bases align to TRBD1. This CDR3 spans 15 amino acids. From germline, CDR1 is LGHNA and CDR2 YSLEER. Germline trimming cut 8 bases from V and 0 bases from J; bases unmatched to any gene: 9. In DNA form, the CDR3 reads TGCGCCAGCCAACGGGACAGTTTCATGAACACTGAAGCTTTCTTT. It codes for CASQRDSFMNTEAFF.

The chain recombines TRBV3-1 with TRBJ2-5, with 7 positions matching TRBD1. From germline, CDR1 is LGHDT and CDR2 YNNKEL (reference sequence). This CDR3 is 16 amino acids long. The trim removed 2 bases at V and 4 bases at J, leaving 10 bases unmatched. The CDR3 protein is CASSQTLGAGGETQYF. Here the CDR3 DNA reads TGTGCCAGCAGCCAAACCCTCGGGGCAGGGGGAGAGACCCAGTACTTC.

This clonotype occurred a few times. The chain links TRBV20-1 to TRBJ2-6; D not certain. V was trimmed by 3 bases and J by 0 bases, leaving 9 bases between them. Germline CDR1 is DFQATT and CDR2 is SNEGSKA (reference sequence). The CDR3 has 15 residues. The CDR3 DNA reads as TGCAGTGCTAGTTCTGGGGACTCTGGGGCCAACGTCCTGACTTTC. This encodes CSASSGDSGANVLTF.

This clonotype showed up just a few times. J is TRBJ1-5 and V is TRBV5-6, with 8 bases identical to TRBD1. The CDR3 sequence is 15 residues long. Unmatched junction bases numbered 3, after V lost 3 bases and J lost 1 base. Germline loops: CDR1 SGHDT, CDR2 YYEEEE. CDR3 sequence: CASSSRGLSNQPQHF. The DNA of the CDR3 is TGTGCCAGCAGCTCCAGGGGGCTAAGCAATCAGCCCCAGCATTTT.

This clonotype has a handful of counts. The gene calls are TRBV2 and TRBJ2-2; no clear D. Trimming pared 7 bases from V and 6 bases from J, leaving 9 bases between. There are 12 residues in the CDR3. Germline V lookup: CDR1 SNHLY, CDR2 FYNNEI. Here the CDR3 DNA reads TGTGCCAGCAATCGTAGCCCCGGGGAGCTGTTTTTT. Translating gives CASNRSPGELFF.

The CDR3 DNA reads TGTGCCAGCAGTCCCGCCGGGGTAAACGAGCAGTACTTC. Its translation is CASSPAGVNEQYF. The chain has TRBV12-3 or TRBV12-4 and TRBJ2-7; TRBD2 might be the D (5 bases). This CDR3 is built from 13 residues. Trimming took off 5 bases at V and 5 bases at J, with 13 bases between the two ends.

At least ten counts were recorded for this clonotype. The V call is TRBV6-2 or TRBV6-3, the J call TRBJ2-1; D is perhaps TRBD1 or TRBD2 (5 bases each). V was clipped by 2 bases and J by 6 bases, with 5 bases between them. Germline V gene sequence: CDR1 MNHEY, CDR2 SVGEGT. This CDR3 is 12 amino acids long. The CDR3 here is CASSYGGNEQFF. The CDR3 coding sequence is TGTGCCAGCAGTTACGGGGGCAATGAGCAGTTCTTC.

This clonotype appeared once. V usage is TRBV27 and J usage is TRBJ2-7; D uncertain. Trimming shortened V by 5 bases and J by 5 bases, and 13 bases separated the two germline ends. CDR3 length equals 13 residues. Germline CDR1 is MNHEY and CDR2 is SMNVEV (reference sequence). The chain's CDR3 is CASSRVLADEQYF. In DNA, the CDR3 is TGTGCCAGCAGTAGGGTCCTCGCCGACGAGCAGTACTTC.

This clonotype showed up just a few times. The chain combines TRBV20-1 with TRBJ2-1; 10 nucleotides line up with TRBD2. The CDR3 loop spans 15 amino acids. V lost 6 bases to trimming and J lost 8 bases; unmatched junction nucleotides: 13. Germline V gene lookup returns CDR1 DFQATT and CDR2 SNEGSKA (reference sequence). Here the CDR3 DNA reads TGCAGTGCCGTCTCGCTAGCGGGAGAGGGGGATGAGCAGTTCTTC. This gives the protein CSAVSLAGEGDEQFF.

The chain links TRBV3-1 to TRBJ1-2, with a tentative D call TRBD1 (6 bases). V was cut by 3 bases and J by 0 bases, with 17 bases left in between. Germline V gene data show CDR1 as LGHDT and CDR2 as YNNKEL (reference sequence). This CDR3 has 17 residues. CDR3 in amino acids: CASSQNRATRSNYGYTF. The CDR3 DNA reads TGTGCCAGCAGCCAGAACAGGGCAACTAGATCTAACTATGGCTACACCTTC.

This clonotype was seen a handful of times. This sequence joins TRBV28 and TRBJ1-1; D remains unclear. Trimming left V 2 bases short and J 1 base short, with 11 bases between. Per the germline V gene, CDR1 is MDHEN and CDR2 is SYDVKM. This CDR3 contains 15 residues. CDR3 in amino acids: CASSLESLRNTEAFF. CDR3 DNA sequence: TGTGCCAGCAGTTTAGAATCGTTGAGGAACACTGAAGCTTTCTTT.

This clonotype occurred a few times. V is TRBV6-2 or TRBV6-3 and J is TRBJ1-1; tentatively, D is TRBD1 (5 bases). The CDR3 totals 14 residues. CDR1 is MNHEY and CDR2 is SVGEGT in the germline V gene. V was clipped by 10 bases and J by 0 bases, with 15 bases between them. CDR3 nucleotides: TGTGCCACCCGCGGGACTCCTATGAACACTGAAGCTTTCTTT. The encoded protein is CATRGTPMNTEAFF.

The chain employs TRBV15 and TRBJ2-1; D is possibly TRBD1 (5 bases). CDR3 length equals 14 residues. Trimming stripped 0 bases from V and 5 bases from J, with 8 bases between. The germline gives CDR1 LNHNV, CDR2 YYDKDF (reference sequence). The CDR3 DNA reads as TGTGCCACCAGCAGAGACAGGGAAAACAATGAGCAGTTCTTC. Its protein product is CATSRDRENNEQFF.